The 11 T cell receptor beta chains given below trace back to one sample, sequenced in a study of T-cell reconstitution after alpha-beta-depleted transplantation in children. Construction of the TCRbeta library involved unique molecular identifiers. MiXCR was run by TCRdb on the PCR reads, yielding one entry per CDR3 protein. The sample has about 350,000 distinct CDR3 sequences, about an eighth seen once. Sequencing used PBMCs, obtained from the stem cell graft. The receptor set was obtained from a human donor who donated a stem cell graft to a child with Fanconi anemia.

This clonotype was detected only a few times. The V call is TRBV4-2, the J call TRBJ2-3, with 9 bases matching TRBD1. Germline V gives CDR1 LGHNA, CDR2 YNFKEQ. V lost 4 bases and J lost 4; bases outside the gene matches: 15. The CDR3 spans 18 residues. CDR3 sequence reads: CASSPQFRDRVVADTQYF. DNA of the CDR3: TGTGCCAGCAGCCCCCAATTCCGGGACAGGGTGGTCGCAGATACGCAGTATTTT.

This sequence joins TRBV3-1 and TRBJ2-2, with D unclear. Trimming left V 7 bases short and J 5 bases short, with 8 bases between. The CDR3 runs to 12 residues. From germline, CDR1 is LGHDT and CDR2 YNNKEL (reference sequence). The CDR3 protein is CASIHSTGELFF. In nucleotides, the CDR3 is TGTGCCAGCATCCACTCGACCGGGGAGCTGTTTTTT.

This clonotype came up many times. The chain recombines TRBV3-1 with TRBJ2-1, with 8 bases identical to TRBD1. The junction had 6 bases not matched to a gene; V was cut back by 4 bases and J by 7 bases. This CDR3 region has 14 residues. Germline V CDR1 and CDR2: LGHDT, YNNKEL (reference sequence). CDR3 coding DNA: TGTGCCAGCAGCCCGAGAACAGGGGGGAATGAGCAGTTCTTC. Protein product: CASSPRTGGNEQFF.

CDR3 sequence: CASSLVRDYQETQYF. CDR3 nucleotide sequence: TGCGCCAGCAGCTTGGTGAGGGACTACCAAGAGACCCAGTACTTC. The gene calls are TRBV5-1 and TRBJ2-5, with D possibly matching TRBD2 (6 bases). Trimming removed 0 bases from V and 0 bases from J, with 9 bases in between. Germline V lookup: CDR1 SGHRS, CDR2 YFSETQ. CDR3 size: 15 residues.

The CDR3 DNA is TGTGCCAGCAGCCGGACAGGGCTTCGGTTTTCTGGGGCCAACGTCCTGACTTTC. Translated: CASSRTGLRFSGANVLTF. V is TRBV11-1 and J is TRBJ2-6; 8 nucleotides match TRBD1. Germline CDR1 SGHAT, CDR2 FQDESV (reference sequence). The CDR3 sequence is 18 residues long. Unmatched junction bases numbered 10, after V lost 5 bases and J lost 1 base.

This clonotype was recorded many times. The CDR3, as DNA: TGTGCCAGCAGCAAGATCTCCTACGAGCAGTACTTC. Amino acids: CASSKISYEQYF. This rearrangement joins TRBV7-8 to TRBJ2-7, with D unresolved. From germline, CDR1 is SGHVS and CDR2 FQNEAQ. V was clipped by 5 bases and J by 0 bases, with 5 bases between them. This CDR3 comprises 12 residues.

V and J are TRBV11-2 and TRBJ1-2, with D possibly being TRBD1 (5 bases). The CDR3 loop spans 13 amino acids. The germline V gene has CDR1 SGHAT and CDR2 FQNNGV. Trimming left V 0 bases short and J 6 bases short, with 8 bases between. The CDR3 sequence is CASSLDPGNGYTF. CDR3 nucleotides: TGTGCCAGCAGCTTAGATCCAGGGAATGGCTACACCTTC.

In this sample, this clonotype turned up a few times. J is TRBJ2-5 and V is TRBV20-1, with 7 bases identical to TRBD1. With 8 bases clipped from V and 2 bases from J, the junction kept 5 bases outside the gene matches. This CDR3 comprises 12 residues. Per germline, CDR1 DFQATT and CDR2 SNEGSKA (reference sequence). CDR3: CSLQGQQETQYF. CDR3 coding DNA: TGCAGTCTACAGGGGCAACAAGAGACCCAGTACTTC.

This clonotype occurred many times. Here the CDR3 reads CASGRRGEGWTEAFF. The CDR3 DNA follows: TGTGCCAGCGGGCGCCGGGGCGAGGGGTGGACTGAAGCTTTCTTT. This chain uses TRBV5-4 with TRBJ1-1; possibly TRBD1 for D (5 bases). The CDR3 runs 15 residues. V was pared by 7 bases and J by 5 bases, with 21 bases between. The germline CDR1 and CDR2 sequences are SGHNT and YYREEE (reference sequence).

This clonotype has at least ten counts. DNA of the CDR3: TGTGCCAGCAAAACAGACAACTCTGGGGCCAACGTCCTGACTTTC. This sequence encodes CASKTDNSGANVLTF. The chain recombines TRBV27 with TRBJ2-6; D not resolved. This CDR3 is built from 15 residues. The germline V gene has CDR1 MNHEY and CDR2 SMNVEV (reference sequence). Trimming took off 7 bases at V and 0 bases at J, with 10 bases between the two ends.

This clonotype was detected many times. CDR3: CASSLYQGNTEAFF. In DNA form, the CDR3 reads TGTGCCAGCAGCTTATACCAGGGGAACACTGAAGCTTTCTTT. The chain links TRBV11-1 to TRBJ1-1, with a tentative D call TRBD1 (5 bases). This CDR3 spans 14 amino acids. CDR1 and CDR2 (germline): SGHAT, FQDESV (reference sequence). Trimming cost V 2 bases and J 1 base, with 8 bases left between them.